These T cell receptor beta chains were read from a single sample in a study of regulatory T cells in long-lasting Graves disease. Via MiXCR, TCRdb re-called the multiplex PCR reads, giving one row per CDR3 protein. Seen here are 600,000 to 850,000 distinct CDR3 sequences, about 30% observed once, and the top ten hold about two fifths. Specimen: peripheral blood mononuclear cells (PBMCs), collected when the disease was refractory, from a patient treated with antithyroid drugs. The receptors were sampled from a female donor with Graves disease. Both conserved end residues are part of each CDR3. A D gene is named only where the DNA matches it firmly. Clone size is shown for a subset of rows, as once, few, many or a class of expanded clone.

d_gene	v_gene	abundance	j_gene	CDR3aa	CDR3nt
TRBD1	TRBV14	-	TRBJ2-7	CASSRRQGVSYEQYF	TGTGCCAGCAGCCGAAGACAGGGGGTGTCCTACGAGCAGTACTTC
-	TRBV19	many	TRBJ1-6	CASSIEGTVVMALHF	TGTGCCAGTAGTATCGAGGGGACCGTCGTAATGGCCCTCCACTTT
TRBD1	TRBV29-1	-	TRBJ2-4	CSVGQNIAKNIQYF	TGCAGCGTGGGACAGAATATAGCCAAAAACATTCAGTACTTC
TRBD1	TRBV6-2/TRBV6-3	-	TRBJ2-4	CASRGTGRGWKNIQYF	TGTGCCAGCAGGGGGACAGGCAGGGGGTGGAAAAACATTCAGTACTTC
-	TRBV20-1	few	TRBJ1-1	CSATLGSEAFF	TGCAGTGCTACCCTCGGTTCTGAAGCTTTCTTT
TRBD1	TRBV13	few	TRBJ1-2	CATTGQGRGIYGYTF	TGTGCCACCACAGGACAGGGCCGAGGAATTTATGGCTACACCTTC
TRBD1	TRBV6-2/TRBV6-3	-	TRBJ2-7	CASIRDRATYEQYF	TGTGCCAGCATCCGGGACAGGGCCACCTACGAGCAGTACTTC
TRBD2	TRBV11-2	many	TRBJ2-7	CASSIGLAGTSYEQYF	TGTGCCAGCAGCATAGGACTAGCGGGAACCTCCTACGAGCAGTACTTC
TRBD2	TRBV29-1	-	TRBJ2-4	CSVPGLAIAKNIQYF	TGCAGCGTTCCAGGACTAGCGATAGCCAAAAACATTCAGTACTTC
-	TRBV14	-	TRBJ2-5	CASSQDRLRGETQYF	TGTGCCAGCAGCCAAGATAGGCTACGGGGGGAGACCCAGTACTTC
-	TRBV27	-	TRBJ1-2	CASSLVGDTNYGYTF	TGTGCCAGCAGTTTAGTGGGGGACACGAACTATGGCTACACCTTC
TRBD2	TRBV12-5	few	TRBJ2-2	CASGLTSGRAPGELFF	TGTGCTAGTGGTTTAACTAGCGGGAGGGCCCCCGGGGAGCTGTTTTTT
TRBD2	TRBV20-1	-	TRBJ2-7	CSASGTSGTPYEQYF	TGCAGTGCCTCCGGGACTAGCGGGACCCCCTACGAGCAGTACTTC
TRBD1	TRBV7-2	few	TRBJ2-7	CASSHTGTGRYEQYF	TGTGCCAGCAGCCATACCGGGACAGGGAGGTACGAGCAGTACTTC
TRBD1	TRBV5-1	-	TRBJ2-2	CASSRKQTGGANTGELFF	TGCGCCAGCAGCCGAAAACAGACAGGGGGCGCGAACACCGGGGAGCTGTTTTTT
-	TRBV6-1	few	TRBJ1-4	CASRTPASGEKLFF	TGTGCCAGCAGGACCCCCGCGTCAGGTGAAAAACTGTTTTTT
TRBD1	TRBV20-1	-	TRBJ2-7	CSARDSGQGASYEQYF	TGCAGTGCTAGAGATTCGGGACAGGGGGCTTCCTACGAGCAGTACTTC
-	TRBV6-5	many	TRBJ1-1	CASSYLGGGTEAFF	TGTGCCAGCAGTTACTTGGGGGGGGGAACTGAAGCTTTCTTT
TRBD2	TRBV12-5	-	TRBJ2-7	CASGLNLAGIRASYEQYF	TGTGCTAGTGGGCTTAACCTAGCGGGCATAAGGGCCTCCTACGAGCAGTACTTC
-	TRBV19	-	TRBJ1-5	CASSPGQKQPQHF	TGTGCCAGTAGTCCCGGACAGAAACAGCCCCAGCATTTT
-	TRBV2	many	TRBJ2-7	CASSPGPGRGYEQYF	TGTGCCAGCAGCCCCGGACCCGGAAGAGGTTACGAGCAGTACTTC
-	TRBV13	few	TRBJ1-2	CASTPKTETYGYTF	TGTGCCAGCACCCCTAAGACGGAGACCTATGGCTACACCTTC
TRBD1	TRBV12-3/TRBV12-4	-	TRBJ1-1	CASSFSWGGQATEAFF	TGTGCCAGCAGTTTCTCCTGGGGCGGACAGGCAACCGAAGCTTTCTTT